The source of this T cell receptor (beta chain) is a study of T cell changes during pregnancy in multiple sclerosis. Trimming left V 4 bases short and J 5 bases short, with 11 bases between. This CDR3 spans 14 amino acids. CDR1 is LNHDA, CDR2 SQIVND, per germline (reference sequence). Some clones are missing from TCRdb's copy, which holds only in-frame ones; the method was immunoSEQ multiplex PCR. Of fewer than 130,000 clones listed, approximately 93% are singletons. Sequenced here: peripheral blood, sampled after pregnancy. This TCR came from a female donor with multiple sclerosis, enrolled in a pregnancy study. This chain connects TRBV19 to TRBJ1-4; D is possibly TRBD1 (5 bases). The CDR3 DNA follows: TGTGCCAGTAGTACTGGGGCAGGAAATGAAAAACTGTTTTTT. It is translated as CASSTGAGNEKLFF. The whole variable domain, remainder taken from reference TRBV19 and TRBJ1-4, is DGGITQSPKYLFRKEGQNVTLSCEQNLNHDAMYWYRQDPGQGLRLIYYSQIVNDFQKGDIAEGYSVSREKKESFPLTVTSAQKNPTAFYLCASSTGAGNEKLFFGSGTQLSVL.